The 3 T cell receptor beta chains listed next were all sequenced from one sample in a study of OX40 agonist ivuxolimab in advanced cancers. Data came from immunoSEQ multiplex PCR; TCRdb stores just in-frame clones and leaves some out. The repertoire has 25,000 to 30,000 clones, over 75% of them found once; the top ten carry 13% to 15%. Specimen: CD4+ or CD8+ T cells sorted from blood, collected in a trial of the OX40 agonist ivuxolimab. The receptors originated from an adult with an advanced solid tumor such as melanoma, head and neck, liver or kidney cancer.

Written as DNA, the CDR3 is TGTGCCAGCAGCGGGGGATGGAACACTGAAGCTTTCTTT. Translated, it gives CASSGGWNTEAFF. The rearrangement links TRBV6-5 to TRBJ1-1, with D possibly being TRBD1 (5 bases). Per germline, CDR1 MNHEY and CDR2 SVGAGI. The CDR3 is 13 amino acids. V was pared by 6 bases and J by 1 base, with 9 bases between.

The genes are TRBV30 and TRBJ2-7; 10 nucleotides agree with TRBD1. Germline values: CDR1 GTSNPN, CDR2 SVGIG (reference sequence). V was pared by 1 base and J by 0 bases, with 6 bases of the junction left unmatched. There are 16 residues in the CDR3. The CDR3 bases are TGTGCCTGGAGTGAATCCGGGACAGGGGTCTCCTACGAGCAGTACTTC. It is translated as CAWSESGTGVSYEQYF.

A few counts support this clone. The chain's CDR3 is CASSLGQGTTEAFF. The CDR3 DNA reads as TGTGCCAGCAGCCTCGGACAGGGGACCACTGAAGCTTTCTTT. The V gene is TRBV7-9, the J gene TRBJ1-1; 9 bases map to TRBD1. The CDR3 runs to 14 residues. Germline assignment: CDR1 SEHNR and CDR2 FQNEAQ (reference sequence). The trim removed 5 bases at V and 4 bases at J, leaving 5 bases unmatched.